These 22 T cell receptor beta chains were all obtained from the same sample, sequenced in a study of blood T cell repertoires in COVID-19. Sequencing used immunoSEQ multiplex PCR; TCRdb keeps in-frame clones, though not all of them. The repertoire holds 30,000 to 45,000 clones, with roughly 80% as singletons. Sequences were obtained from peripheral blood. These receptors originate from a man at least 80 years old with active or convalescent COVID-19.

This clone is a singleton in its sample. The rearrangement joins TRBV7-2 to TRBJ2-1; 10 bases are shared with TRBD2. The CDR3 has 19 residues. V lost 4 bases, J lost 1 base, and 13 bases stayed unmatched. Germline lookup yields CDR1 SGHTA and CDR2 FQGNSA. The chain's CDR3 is CASSSAFIPSGSSYNEQFF. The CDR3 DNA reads TGTGCCAGCAGCTCAGCCTTTATACCTAGCGGGAGTTCCTACAATGAGCAGTTCTTC.

The CDR3 loop reads CASSYSMGGILAKNIQYF. The CDR3 region has the DNA TGTGCCAGCAGTTACTCGATGGGCGGGATCTTAGCCAAAAACATTCAGTACTTC. V gene TRBV6-2 or TRBV6-3 combines with J gene TRBJ2-4; possibly TRBD2 for D (6 bases). Between the trimmed V and J ends, which lost 0 bases and 0 bases, there was a span of 15 bases. There are 18 residues in the CDR3. The germline V gene has CDR1 MNHEY and CDR2 SVGEGT.

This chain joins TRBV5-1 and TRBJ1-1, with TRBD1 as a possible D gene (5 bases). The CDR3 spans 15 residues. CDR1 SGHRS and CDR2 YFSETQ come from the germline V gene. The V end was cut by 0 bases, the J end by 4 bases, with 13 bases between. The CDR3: CASSLDWGGSTEAFF. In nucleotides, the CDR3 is TGCGCCAGCAGCTTGGACTGGGGCGGGAGCACTGAAGCTTTCTTT.

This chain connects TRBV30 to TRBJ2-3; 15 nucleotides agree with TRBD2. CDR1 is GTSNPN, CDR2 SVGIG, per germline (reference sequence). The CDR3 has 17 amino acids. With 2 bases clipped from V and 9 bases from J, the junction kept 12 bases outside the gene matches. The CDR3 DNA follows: TGTGCCTGGAGTTCAATAGGGACTAGCGGGAGGCGGGACACGCAGTATTTT. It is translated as CAWSSIGTSGRRDTQYF.

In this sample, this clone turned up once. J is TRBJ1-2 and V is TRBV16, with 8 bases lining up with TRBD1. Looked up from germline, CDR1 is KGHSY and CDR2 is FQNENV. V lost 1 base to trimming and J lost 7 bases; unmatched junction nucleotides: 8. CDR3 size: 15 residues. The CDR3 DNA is TGTGCCAGCAGCCAATTTCAGGGGGCAGGCGGTGGCTACACCTTC. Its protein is CASSQFQGAGGGYTF.

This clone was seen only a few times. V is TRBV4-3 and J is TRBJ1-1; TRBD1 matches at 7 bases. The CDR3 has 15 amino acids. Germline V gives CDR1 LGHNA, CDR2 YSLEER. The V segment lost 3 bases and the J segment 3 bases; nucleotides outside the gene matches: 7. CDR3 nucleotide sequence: TGCGCCAGCAGCCAGAGACAGGGCGAGGACACTGAAGCTTTCTTT. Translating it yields CASSQRQGEDTEAFF.

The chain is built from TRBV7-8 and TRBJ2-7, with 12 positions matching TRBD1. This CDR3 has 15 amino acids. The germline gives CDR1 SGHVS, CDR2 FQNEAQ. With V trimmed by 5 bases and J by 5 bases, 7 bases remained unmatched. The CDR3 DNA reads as TGTGCCAGCAGCATGCGGGACAGGGGGCCACACGAGCAGTACTTC. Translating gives CASSMRDRGPHEQYF. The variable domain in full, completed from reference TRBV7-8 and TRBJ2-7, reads GAGVSQSPRYKVAKRGQDVALRCDPISGHVSLFWYQQALGQGPEFLTYFQNEAQLDKSGLPSDRFFAERPEGSVSTLKIQRTQQEDSAVYLCASSMRDRGPHEQYFGPGTRLTVT.

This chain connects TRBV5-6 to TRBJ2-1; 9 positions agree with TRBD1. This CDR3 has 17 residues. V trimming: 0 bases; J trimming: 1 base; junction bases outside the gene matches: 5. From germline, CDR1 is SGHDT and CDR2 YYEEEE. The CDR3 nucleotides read TGTGCCAGCAGCTTGGGGGGACAGGGTGGGTCCTACAATGAGCAGTTCTTC. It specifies CASSLGGQGGSYNEQFF.

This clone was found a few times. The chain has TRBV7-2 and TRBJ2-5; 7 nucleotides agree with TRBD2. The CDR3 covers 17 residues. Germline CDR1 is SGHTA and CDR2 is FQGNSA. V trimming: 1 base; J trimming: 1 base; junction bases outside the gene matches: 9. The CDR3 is CASSLDPGRGGQETQYF. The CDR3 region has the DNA TGTGCCAGCAGCTTAGATCCAGGGAGGGGCGGCCAAGAGACCCAGTACTTC.

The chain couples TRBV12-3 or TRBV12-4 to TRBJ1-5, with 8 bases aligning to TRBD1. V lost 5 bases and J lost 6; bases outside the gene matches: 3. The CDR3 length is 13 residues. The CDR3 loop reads CASSQGARQPQHF. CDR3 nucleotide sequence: TGTGCCAGCAGTCAGGGGGCTCGTCAGCCCCAGCATTTT.

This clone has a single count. CDR3 sequence: CASSLGTGYGYTF. Written as DNA, the CDR3 is TGTGCCAGCTCCCTAGGGACAGGCTATGGCTACACCTTC. The genes are TRBV18 and TRBJ1-2; 8 nucleotides agree with TRBD1. Germline CDR1 reads KGHSH; CDR2 reads LQKENI. V lost 6 bases and J lost 4; bases outside the gene matches: 4. The CDR3 covers 13 residues.

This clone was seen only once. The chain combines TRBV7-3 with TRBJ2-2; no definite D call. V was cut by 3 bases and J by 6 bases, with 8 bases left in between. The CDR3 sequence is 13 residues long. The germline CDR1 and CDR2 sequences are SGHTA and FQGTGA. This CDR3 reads CASSFYGSGELFF. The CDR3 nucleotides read TGTGCCAGCAGCTTCTACGGGTCCGGGGAGCTGTTTTTT.

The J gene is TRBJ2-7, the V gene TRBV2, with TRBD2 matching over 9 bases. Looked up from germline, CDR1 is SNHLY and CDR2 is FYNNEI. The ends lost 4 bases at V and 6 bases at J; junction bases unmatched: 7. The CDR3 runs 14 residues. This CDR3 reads CASSGQREAGEQYF. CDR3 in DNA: TGTGCCAGCAGTGGCCAGCGGGAGGCTGGCGAGCAGTACTTC.

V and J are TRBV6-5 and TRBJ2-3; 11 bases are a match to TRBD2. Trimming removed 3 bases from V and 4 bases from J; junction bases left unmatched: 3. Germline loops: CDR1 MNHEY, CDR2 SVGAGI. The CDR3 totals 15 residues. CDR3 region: CASSYSGRVSDTQYF. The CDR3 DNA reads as TGTGCCAGCAGTTATAGCGGGAGGGTATCAGATACGCAGTATTTT.

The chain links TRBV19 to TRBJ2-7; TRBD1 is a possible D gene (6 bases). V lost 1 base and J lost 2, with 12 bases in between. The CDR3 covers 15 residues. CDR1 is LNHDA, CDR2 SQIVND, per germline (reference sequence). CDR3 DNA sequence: TGTGCCAGTAGTATAGGCCCGGGACAAGCCTACGAGCAGTACTTC. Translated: CASSIGPGQAYEQYF.

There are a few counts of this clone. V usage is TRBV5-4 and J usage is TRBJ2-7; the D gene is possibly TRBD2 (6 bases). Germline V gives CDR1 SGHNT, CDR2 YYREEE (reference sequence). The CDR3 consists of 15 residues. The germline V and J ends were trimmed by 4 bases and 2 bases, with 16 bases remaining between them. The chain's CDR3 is CASSNPGTSTYEQYF. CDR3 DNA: TGTGCCAGCAGCAACCCCGGGACTTCTACCTACGAGCAGTACTTC.

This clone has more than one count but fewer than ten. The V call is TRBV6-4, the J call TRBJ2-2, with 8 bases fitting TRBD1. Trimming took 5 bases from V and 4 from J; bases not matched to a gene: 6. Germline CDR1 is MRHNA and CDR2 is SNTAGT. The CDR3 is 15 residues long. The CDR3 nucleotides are TGTGCCAGCAGTTTCGGACAGGGTCCCACCGGGGAGCTGTTTTTT. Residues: CASSFGQGPTGELFF.

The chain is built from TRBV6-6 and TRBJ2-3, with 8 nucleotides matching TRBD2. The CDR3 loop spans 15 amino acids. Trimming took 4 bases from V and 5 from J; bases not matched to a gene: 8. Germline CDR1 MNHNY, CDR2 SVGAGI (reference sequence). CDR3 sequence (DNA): TGTGCCAGCAGTTCCGCGGGGGGCCCGGGAGATACGCAGTATTTT. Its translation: CASSSAGGPGDTQYF.

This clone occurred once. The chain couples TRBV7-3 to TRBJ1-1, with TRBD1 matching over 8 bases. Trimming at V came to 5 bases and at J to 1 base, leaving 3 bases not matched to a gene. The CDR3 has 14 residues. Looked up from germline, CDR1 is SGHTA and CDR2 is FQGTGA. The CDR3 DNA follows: TGTGCCAGCAGCCCACAGGGGGAGAACACTGAAGCTTTCTTT. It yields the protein CASSPQGENTEAFF.

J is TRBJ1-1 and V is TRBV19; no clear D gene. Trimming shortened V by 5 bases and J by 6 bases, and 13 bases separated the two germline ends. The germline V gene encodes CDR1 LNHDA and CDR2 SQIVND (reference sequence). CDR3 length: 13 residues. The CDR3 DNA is TGTGCCAGTAGTGACTCCTGGGAGGCTGAAGCTTTCTTT. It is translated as CASSDSWEAEAFF.

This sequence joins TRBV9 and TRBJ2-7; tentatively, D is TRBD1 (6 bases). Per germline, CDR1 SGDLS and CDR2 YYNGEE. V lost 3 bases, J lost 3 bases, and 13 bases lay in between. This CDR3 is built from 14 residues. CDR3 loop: CASSGGGSNYEQYF. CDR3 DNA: TGTGCCAGCAGCGGAGGGGGAAGCAACTACGAGCAGTACTTC.

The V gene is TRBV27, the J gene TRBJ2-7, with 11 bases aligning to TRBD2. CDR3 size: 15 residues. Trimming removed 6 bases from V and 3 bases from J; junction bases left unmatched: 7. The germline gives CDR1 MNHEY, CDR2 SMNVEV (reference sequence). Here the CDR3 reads CASRPTSGRFYEQYF. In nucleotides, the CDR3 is TGTGCCAGCAGACCAACTAGCGGGAGATTCTACGAGCAGTACTTC.